The sequence of this T cell receptor beta chain was determined in a study of blood T cell repertoires in COVID-19. Study in general: Samples representing acute and convalescent COVID-19 were sourced from the United States, Italy and Spain. Sources were T cells, B-cell-depleted T cells, or PBMCs; the material itself was cDNA or gDNA.

Per the germline V gene, CDR1 is KGHSH and CDR2 is LQKENI. Trimming cost V 3 bases and J 3 bases; bases outside gene matches: 9. CDR3 size: 16 residues. Authors' analysis steps: Amplification of reference gene primers was used by the study to estimate nucleated cell counts. TCRdb keeps only in-frame clones here, not all; method: immunoSEQ multiplex PCR. V and J calls and clone size are as listed in that table; D and trimming were resolved from the DNA. The sample lists some 80,000 clones; around 79% were seen once. V usage is TRBV18 and J usage is TRBJ1-2; 8 bases line up with TRBD1. The sequenced sample consisted of peripheral blood. The sequence was collected from a human donor in a cohort sampled during active COVID-19. CDR3 coding DNA: TGTGCCAGCTCACCGAGGCAGGACAGGGCCTACTATGGCTACACCTTC. This gives the protein CASSPRQDRAYYGYTF.